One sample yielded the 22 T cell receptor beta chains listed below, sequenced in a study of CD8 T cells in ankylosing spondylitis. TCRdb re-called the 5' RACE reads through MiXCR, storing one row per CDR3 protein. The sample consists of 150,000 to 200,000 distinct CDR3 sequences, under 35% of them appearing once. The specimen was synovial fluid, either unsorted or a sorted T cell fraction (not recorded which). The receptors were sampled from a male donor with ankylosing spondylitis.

The CDR3 is CASVWLTDWSTEAFF. CDR3 DNA sequence: TGTGCCAGTGTTTGGTTGACAGACTGGAGCACTGAAGCTTTCTTT. The chain has TRBV6-1 and TRBJ1-1; tentative D call: TRBD1 (5 bases). Germline V CDR1 and CDR2: MNHNS, SASEGT. This CDR3 region has 15 residues. V lost 9 bases, J lost 4 bases, and 21 bases lay in between.

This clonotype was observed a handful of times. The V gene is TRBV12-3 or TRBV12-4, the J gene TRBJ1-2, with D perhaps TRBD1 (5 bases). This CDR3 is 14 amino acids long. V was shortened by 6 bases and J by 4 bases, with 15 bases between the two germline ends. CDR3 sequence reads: CASSSWGMSYGYTF. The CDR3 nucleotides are TGTGCCAGCAGCTCTTGGGGGATGAGCTATGGCTACACCTTC.

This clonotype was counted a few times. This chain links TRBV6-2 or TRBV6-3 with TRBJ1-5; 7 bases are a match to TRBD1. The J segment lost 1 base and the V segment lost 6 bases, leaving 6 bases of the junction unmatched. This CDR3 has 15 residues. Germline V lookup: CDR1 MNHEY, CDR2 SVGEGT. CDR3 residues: CASRPTGNSNQPQHF. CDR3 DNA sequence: TGTGCCAGCAGGCCGACAGGGAACAGCAATCAGCCCCAGCATTTT.

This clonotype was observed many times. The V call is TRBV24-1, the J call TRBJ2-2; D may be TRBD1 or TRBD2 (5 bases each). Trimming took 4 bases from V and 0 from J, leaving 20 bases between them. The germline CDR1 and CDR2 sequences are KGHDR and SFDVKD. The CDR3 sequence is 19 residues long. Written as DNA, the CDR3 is TGTGCCACCAGTGACCCCGGCCTCACGGGACGGACGAACACCGGGGAGCTGTTTTTT. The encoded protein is CATSDPGLTGRTNTGELFF.

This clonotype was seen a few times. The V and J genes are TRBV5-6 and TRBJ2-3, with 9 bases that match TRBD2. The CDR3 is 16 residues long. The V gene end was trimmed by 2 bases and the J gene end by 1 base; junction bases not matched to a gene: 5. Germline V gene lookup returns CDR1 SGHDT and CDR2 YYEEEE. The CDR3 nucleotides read TGTGCCAGCAGCTTCCGAGAGCGGGGGGGCACAGATACGCAGTATTTT. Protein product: CASSFRERGGTDTQYF.

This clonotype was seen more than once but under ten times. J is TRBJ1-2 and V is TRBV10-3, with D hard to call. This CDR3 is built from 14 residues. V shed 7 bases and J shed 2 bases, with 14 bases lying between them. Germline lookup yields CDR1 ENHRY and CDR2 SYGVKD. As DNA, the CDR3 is TGTGCCATCACTAAGGGTCTCACCAACTATGGCTACACCTTC. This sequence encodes CAITKGLTNYGYTF.

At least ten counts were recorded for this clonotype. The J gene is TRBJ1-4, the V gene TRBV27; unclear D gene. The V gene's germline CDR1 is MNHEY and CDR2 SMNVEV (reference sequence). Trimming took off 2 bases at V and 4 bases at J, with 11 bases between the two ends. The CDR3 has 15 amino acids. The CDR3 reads CASSLGLHYNEKLFF. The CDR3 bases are TGTGCCAGCAGTTTAGGTCTGCATTATAATGAAAAACTGTTTTTT. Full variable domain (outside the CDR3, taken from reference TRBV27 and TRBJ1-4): EAQVTQNPRYLITVTGKKLTVTCSQNMNHEYMSWYRQDPGLGLRQIYYSMNVEVTDKGDVPEGYKVSRKEKRNFPLILESPSPNQTSLYFCASSLGLHYNEKLFFGSGTQLSVL.

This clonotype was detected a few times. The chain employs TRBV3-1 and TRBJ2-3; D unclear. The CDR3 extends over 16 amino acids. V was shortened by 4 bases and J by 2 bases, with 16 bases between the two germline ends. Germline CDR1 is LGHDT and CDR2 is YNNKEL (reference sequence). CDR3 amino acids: CASSLVGSRITDTQYF. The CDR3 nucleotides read TGTGCCAGCAGCCTAGTGGGATCCCGTATCACAGATACGCAGTATTTT.

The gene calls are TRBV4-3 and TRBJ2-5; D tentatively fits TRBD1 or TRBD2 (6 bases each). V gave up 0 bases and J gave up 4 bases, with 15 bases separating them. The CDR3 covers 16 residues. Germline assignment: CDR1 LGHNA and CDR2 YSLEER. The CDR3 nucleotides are TGCGCCAGCAGCCAAGATTTCTGGGGGGCGGGAGAGACCCAGTACTTC. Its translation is CASSQDFWGAGETQYF.

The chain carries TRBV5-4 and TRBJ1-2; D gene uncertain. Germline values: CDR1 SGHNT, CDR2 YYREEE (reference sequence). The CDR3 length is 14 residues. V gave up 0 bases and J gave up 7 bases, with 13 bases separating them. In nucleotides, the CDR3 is TGTGCCAGCAGCTTGGGGGCTTGGAGAACTGGCTACACCTTC. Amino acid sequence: CASSLGAWRTGYTF.

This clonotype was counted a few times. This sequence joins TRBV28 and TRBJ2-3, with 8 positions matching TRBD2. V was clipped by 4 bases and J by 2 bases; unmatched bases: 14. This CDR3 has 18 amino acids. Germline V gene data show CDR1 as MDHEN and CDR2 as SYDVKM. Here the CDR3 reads CASSSIRGGSGTTDTQYF. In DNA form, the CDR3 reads TGTGCCAGCAGTTCCATCCGGGGGGGGAGCGGGACCACAGATACGCAGTATTTT.

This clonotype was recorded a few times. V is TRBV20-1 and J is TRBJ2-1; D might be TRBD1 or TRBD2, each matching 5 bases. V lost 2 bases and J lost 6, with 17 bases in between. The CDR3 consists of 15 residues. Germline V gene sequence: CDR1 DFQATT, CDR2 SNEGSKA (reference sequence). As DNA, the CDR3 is TGCAGTGCTAGAAGTCTAGGGACCCCTTCCAATGAGCAGTTCTTC. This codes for CSARSLGTPSNEQFF.

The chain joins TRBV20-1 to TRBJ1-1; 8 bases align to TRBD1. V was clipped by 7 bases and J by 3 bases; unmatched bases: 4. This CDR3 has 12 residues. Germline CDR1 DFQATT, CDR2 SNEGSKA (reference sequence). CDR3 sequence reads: CSVEQGDTEAFF. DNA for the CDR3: TGCAGTGTCGAACAGGGGGACACTGAAGCTTTCTTT.

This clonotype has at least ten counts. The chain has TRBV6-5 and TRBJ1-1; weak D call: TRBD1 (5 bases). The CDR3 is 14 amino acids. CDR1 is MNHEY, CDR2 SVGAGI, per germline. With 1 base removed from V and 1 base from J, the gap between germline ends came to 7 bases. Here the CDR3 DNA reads TGTGCCAGCAGTTACTTCAGGGAGAACACTGAAGCTTTCTTT. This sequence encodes CASSYFRENTEAFF.

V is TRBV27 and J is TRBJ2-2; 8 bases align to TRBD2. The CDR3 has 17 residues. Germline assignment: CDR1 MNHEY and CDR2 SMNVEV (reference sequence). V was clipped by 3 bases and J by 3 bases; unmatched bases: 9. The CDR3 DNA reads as TGTGCCAGCAGTTTGGAATCGGGGGGGCCTTACACCGGGGAGCTGTTTTTT. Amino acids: CASSLESGGPYTGELFF.

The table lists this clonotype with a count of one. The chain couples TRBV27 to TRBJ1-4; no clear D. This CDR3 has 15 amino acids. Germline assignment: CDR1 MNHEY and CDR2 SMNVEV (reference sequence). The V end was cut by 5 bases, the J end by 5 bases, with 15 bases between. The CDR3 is CASSTSGILNEKLFF. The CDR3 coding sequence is TGTGCCAGCAGTACCTCGGGGATCCTCAATGAAAAACTGTTTTTT. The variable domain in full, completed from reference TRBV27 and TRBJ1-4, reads EAQVTQNPRYLITVTGKKLTVTCSQNMNHEYMSWYRQDPGLGLRQIYYSMNVEVTDKGDVPEGYKVSRKEKRNFPLILESPSPNQTSLYFCASSTSGILNEKLFFGSGTQLSVL.

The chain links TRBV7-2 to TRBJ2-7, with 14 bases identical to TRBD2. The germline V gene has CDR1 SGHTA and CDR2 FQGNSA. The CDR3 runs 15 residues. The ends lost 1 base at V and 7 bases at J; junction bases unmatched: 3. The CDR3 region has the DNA TGTGCCAGCAGCTTAGATGGACTAGCGGGAGGTGAGCAGTACTTC. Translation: CASSLDGLAGGEQYF.

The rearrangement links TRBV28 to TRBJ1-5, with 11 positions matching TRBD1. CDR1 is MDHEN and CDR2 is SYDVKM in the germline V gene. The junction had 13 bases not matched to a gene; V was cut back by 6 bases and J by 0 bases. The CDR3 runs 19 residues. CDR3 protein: CASRDPGQGVIFSNQPQHF. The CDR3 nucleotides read TGTGCCAGCAGGGACCCGGGACAGGGGGTGATTTTTAGCAATCAGCCCCAGCATTTT.

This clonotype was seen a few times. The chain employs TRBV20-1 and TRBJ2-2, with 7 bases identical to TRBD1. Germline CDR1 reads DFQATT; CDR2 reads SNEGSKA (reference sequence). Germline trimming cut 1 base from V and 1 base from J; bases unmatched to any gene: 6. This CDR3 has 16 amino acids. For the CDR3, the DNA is TGCAGTGCTAGAGTCGATAACAGGGGGAACACCGGGGAGCTGTTTTTT. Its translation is CSARVDNRGNTGELFF.

CDR3 loop: CASSTFYTGIYNEQFF. The DNA for the CDR3 is TGTGCCAGCAGTACCTTTTATACAGGGATTTACAATGAGCAGTTCTTC. The genes are TRBV12-3 or TRBV12-4 and TRBJ2-1; maybe TRBD1 (6 bases). V lost 5 bases to trimming and J lost 4 bases, with 18 bases between them. The CDR3 totals 16 residues.

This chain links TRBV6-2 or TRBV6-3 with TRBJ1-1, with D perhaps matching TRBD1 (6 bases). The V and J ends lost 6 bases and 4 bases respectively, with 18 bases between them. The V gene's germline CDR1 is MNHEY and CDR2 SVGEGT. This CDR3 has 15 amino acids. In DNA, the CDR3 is TGTGCCAGCAGCAAAGGACGGACAGTTGGCACTGAAGCTTTCTTT. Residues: CASSKGRTVGTEAFF.

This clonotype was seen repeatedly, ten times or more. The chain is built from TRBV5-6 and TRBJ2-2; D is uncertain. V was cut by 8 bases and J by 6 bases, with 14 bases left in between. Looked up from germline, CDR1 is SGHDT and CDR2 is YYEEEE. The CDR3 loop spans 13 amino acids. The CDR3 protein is CASQFAGPGELFF. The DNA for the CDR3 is TGTGCCAGTCAATTCGCCGGACCCGGGGAGCTGTTTTTT. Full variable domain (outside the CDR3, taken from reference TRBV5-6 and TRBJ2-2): DAGVTQSPTHLIKTRGQQVTLRCSPKSGHDTVSWYQQALGQGPQFIFQYYEEEERQRGNFPDRFSGHQFPNYSSELNVNALLLGDSALYLCASQFAGPGELFFGEGSRLTVL.